Described below is a single TCR beta chain sequence and its context. The data originate from a study of blood T cell repertoires in COVID-19. Looking at the study overall: Nucleic acid was either cDNA or gDNA, and it came from T cells, B-cell-depleted T cells, or PBMCs.

Method: immunoSEQ multiplex PCR; TCRdb's copy keeps in-frame clones and lacks some. The sample consists of 110,000 or so clones, 85% of them appearing once. The germline CDR1 and CDR2 sequences are SGDLS and YYNGEE. The V and J ends lost 3 bases and 6 bases respectively, with 7 bases between them. The CDR3 covers 13 residues. This sequence was found in a middle-aged man with acute or convalescent COVID-19. Sample: peripheral blood. The rearrangement joins TRBV9 to TRBJ1-6, with D unresolved. The CDR3 here is CASSAEFNSPLHF. In nucleotides, the CDR3 is TGTGCCAGCAGCGCCGAGTTTAATTCACCCCTCCACTTT.